The 3 T cell receptor beta chains given below trace back to one sample, sequenced in a study of spatial heterogeneity in lung cancer (dated by TCRdb to about 2019). The study at large found these results: A correlation was observed between the number of expanded intratumoral alpha and beta TCRs and the tumor nonsynonymous mutation count.

Library generation was performed with 5' RACE. The instrument was a NextSeq 500. TCRdb cleaned the public reads at Q25 with fastp, built clones with MiXCR and kept in-frame beta chains. Records with the same CDR3 protein are collapsed into one entry carrying the most frequent genes and DNA. In all, the sample holds fewer than 2,000 distinct CDR3 sequences, and over 7.5% of those were seen once. The top ten constitute around 40% of the sample. No cognate antigen is known for these TCRs. Taken with the paper, the label for time point translates to: sample taken at primary tumor resection. Sequenced here: lung tumor tissue, sampled at surgery. These receptor sequences come from a female donor with early-stage non-small cell lung cancer.

This clonotype counts as medium-sized (0.01 to 0.1%). The DNA for the CDR3 is TGCGCCAGCAGCCAGGGACTAGCTACCACCGGGGAGCTGTTTTTT. Amino acids: CASSQGLATTGELFF. The chain has TRBV4-3 and TRBJ2-2, with 9 positions matching TRBD2. The germline CDR1 and CDR2 sequences are LGHNA and YSLEER. This CDR3 is 15 amino acids long. V shed 3 bases, J shed 4 bases, and the junction held 3 bases outside the gene matches.

In this sample, this clonotype turned up many times. The chain joins TRBV7-2 to TRBJ2-1; 8 bases align to TRBD2. Unmatched junction bases numbered 5, after V lost 5 bases and J lost 2 bases. Germline CDR1 SGHTA, CDR2 FQGNSA. The CDR3 extends over 15 amino acids. The CDR3 loop reads CASSPRGGPYNEQFF. CDR3 nucleotides: TGTGCCAGCAGCCCCCGGGGGGGTCCCTACAATGAGCAGTTCTTC.

The chain combines TRBV29-1 with TRBJ2-1; no clear D. This CDR3 has 16 residues. From germline, CDR1 is SQVTM and CDR2 ANQGSEA. V lost 4 bases, J lost 0 bases, and 16 bases lay in between. CDR3 in amino acids: CSVAQLSVSSYNEQFF. DNA of the CDR3: TGCAGCGTTGCCCAACTAAGCGTTAGCTCCTACAATGAGCAGTTCTTC.